In its sample, the clone carrying this TCR delta chain was seen a few times. The amino acid sequence in TCRdb belongs to a much larger clone and departs from this DNA's translation at residue 10, likely a sequencing read error; the sequence shown is translated from the DNA. This sample was taken from a study of gamma-delta chains in newborns, infants, children. About the research overall: Microbial exposure reportedly drives polyclonal innate γδ T cell expansion after birth.

J lost 7 bases, V lost 0 bases, and 5 bases had no gene match. This CDR3 comprises 17 residues. Germline CDR1 is GEAIGNYY and CDR2 is EKD. TCRdb reanalysed the reads via CATT. The sample has approximately 4,000 delta-chain clones; 2.1% are singletons. This TCR derives from a child who was a newborn, infant or young child, either healthy, febrile or measles-vaccinated (not recorded which). The chain links TRDV2 to TRDJ3; 10 positions match TRDD3. The specimen was blood. CDR3: CACDTVLGDCDTRQMFF. CDR3 DNA: TGTGCCTGTGACACCGTACTGGGGGATTGCGACACCCGACAGATGTTTTTC.